This T cell receptor (beta chain) was profiled in a study of T cell responses to AZD1222 COVID-19 vaccine. The study, taken as a whole, reports: After two AZD1222 doses, spike-specific TCR breadth and depth rose versus day 0. Clonal diversity may have been underestimated, and the donors were mostly white British, with more females than males. Reportedly, nearly half of unique spike TCRs recognized epitopes outside B.1.351/B.1.1.7 mutations. Repertoires were obtained only post-peak T cell response.

The protocol was immunoSEQ multiplex PCR, while the TCRdb copy is restricted to in-frame clones and leaves out a portion. In the table there are 60,000 to 85,000 clones, around nine tenths of which are singletons. The sample holds a few counts of this clone. The target antigen is unknown. The TCR sequence derives from an adult who received the MenACWY meningococcal vaccine as a control. Source: peripheral blood, taken 28 days after the second dose of the MenACWY control vaccine.

CDR3 sequence reads: CASSLDKKREQYF. DNA of the CDR3: TGTGCCAGCAGCTTGGACAAGAAACGCGAGCAGTACTTC. The gene calls are TRBV5-5 and TRBJ2-7; D remains unclear. From germline, CDR1 is SGHKS and CDR2 YYEKEE (reference sequence). This CDR3 is 13 amino acids long. Trimming removed 0 bases at V and 6 bases at J, with 10 bases between.